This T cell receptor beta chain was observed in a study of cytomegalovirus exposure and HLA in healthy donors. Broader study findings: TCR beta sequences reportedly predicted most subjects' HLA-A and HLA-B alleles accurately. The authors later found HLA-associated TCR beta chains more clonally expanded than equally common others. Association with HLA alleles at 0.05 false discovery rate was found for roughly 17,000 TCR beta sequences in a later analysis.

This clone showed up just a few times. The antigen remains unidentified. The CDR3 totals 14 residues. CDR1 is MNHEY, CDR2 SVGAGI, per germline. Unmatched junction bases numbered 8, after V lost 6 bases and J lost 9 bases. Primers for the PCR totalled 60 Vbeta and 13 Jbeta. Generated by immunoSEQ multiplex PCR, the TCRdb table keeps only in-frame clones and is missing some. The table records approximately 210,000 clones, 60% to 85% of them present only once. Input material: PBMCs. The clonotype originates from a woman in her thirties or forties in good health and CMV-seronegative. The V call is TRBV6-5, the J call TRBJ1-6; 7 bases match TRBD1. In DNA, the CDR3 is TGTGCCAGCAGCCGACAGGGTTGGACTTCACCCCTCCACTTT. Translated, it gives CASSRQGWTSPLHF.